This T cell receptor (beta chain) was observed in a study of cytomegalovirus exposure and HLA in healthy donors. The trim removed 5 bases at V and 4 bases at J, leaving 10 bases unmatched. CDR3 size: 15 residues. Germline V gives CDR1 SEHNR, CDR2 FQNEAQ (reference sequence). A remark on this clone: Its antigen is currently unknown.

Study-level results: In a later analysis, a missense DCLRE1C variant was linked to TCR beta V- and J-gene trimming.

In the PCR, 60 Vbeta and 13 Jbeta primers were used. The repertoire was sequenced with immunoSEQ multiplex PCR; TCRdb's copy has only in-frame clones and lacks some. Here the sample table reports over 65,000 clones. Sequencing input: PBMCs. This chain joins TRBV7-9 and TRBJ1-2, with 7 bases identical to TRBD1. The source of this sequence is a man aged 25-45 years in good health and CMV-seronegative. The CDR3 DNA follows: TGTGCCAGCAGCCCCCCGACAGGGCAGACCTATGGCTACACCTTC. It is translated as CASSPPTGQTYGYTF.